This T cell receptor beta chain was observed in a study of shared clonotypes between healthy human individuals. The table lists this clone with a count of one. Its antigen is undetermined. Execution of the assay was at deep level. Sequenced by immunoSEQ multiplex PCR; TCRdb stores in-frame clones only, minus some. This repertoire shows 1.6 million or so clones, around 98.5% found once; its top ten account for about 0.35%. Notes on the study in general: Rarefaction demonstrated incomplete sorted-subset sequencing despite large depth. Unshared clonotypes carried lower generation probabilities than those common to all four donors.

Source material: naive CD4+ T cells sorted from blood. The subset here: CD45RA+ positively selected. This TCR was recovered from a man aged 25-45 years in good health.

The CDR3 protein is CSVQGTVNYEQYF. CDR3 coding DNA: TGCAGCGTCCAGGGGACCGTAAACTACGAGCAGTACTTC. The chain is built from TRBV29-1 and TRBJ2-7, with D possibly being TRBD1 (6 bases). CDR3 length: 13 amino acids. Trimming pared 6 bases from V and 3 bases from J, leaving 15 bases between. CDR1 is SQVTM and CDR2 is ANQGSEA in the germline V gene.